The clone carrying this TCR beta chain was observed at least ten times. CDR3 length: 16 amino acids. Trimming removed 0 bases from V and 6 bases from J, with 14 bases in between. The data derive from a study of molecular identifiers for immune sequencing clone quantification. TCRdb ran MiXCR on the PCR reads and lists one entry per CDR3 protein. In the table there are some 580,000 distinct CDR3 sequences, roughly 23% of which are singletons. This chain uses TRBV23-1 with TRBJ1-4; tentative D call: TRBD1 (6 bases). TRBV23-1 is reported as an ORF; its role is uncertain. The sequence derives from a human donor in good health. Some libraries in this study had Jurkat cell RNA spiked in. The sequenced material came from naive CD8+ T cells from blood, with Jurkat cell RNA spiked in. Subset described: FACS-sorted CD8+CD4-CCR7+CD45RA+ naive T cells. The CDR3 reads CASSQSQDSLHEKLFF. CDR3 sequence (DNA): TGCGCCAGCAGTCAATCGCAGGACAGTCTTCATGAAAAACTGTTTTTT.